The rows below give T cell receptor beta chains drawn from one sample of a study of blood T cell repertoires in COVID-19. The assay was immunoSEQ multiplex PCR, and TCRdb's table has in-frame clones only and misses some. The sample carries roughly 250,000 clones, more than 85% recorded once. The sequenced sample was peripheral blood. These receptors came from a person under 30 with COVID-19, enrolled during active disease. The CDR3 runs from the conserved cysteine through the conserved F or W. D genes are given only for firm matches. The size entry is marked missing in some rows and otherwise reads once, few, many or a size class.

j_call: TRBJ2-7; clone_size: .; v_call: TRBV7-9; d_call: TRBD2; cdr3_nt: TGTGCCAGCAGCAGAGGGGGACTAGCGGACGAGCAGTACTTC; cdr3_aa: CASSRGGLADEQYF
j_call: TRBJ2-7; clone_size: .; v_call: TRBV7-9; d_call: TRBD1; cdr3_nt: TGTGCCAGCAGCCGAGGACAGGGGCCGCTTTCCTACGAGCAGTACTTC; cdr3_aa: CASSRGQGPLSYEQYF
j_call: TRBJ2-1; clone_size: .; v_call: TRBV7-2; d_call: TRBD2; cdr3_nt: TGTGCCAGCGGCCTGGGGCTAGCGGGCGATGAGCAGTTCTTC; cdr3_aa: CASGLGLAGDEQFF
j_call: TRBJ2-1; clone_size: few; v_call: TRBV7-3; d_call: TRBD2; cdr3_nt: TGTGCCAGCAAACTAGCGGGAGGTTACAATGAGCAGTTCTTC; cdr3_aa: CASKLAGGYNEQFF
j_call: TRBJ1-3; clone_size: .; v_call: TRBV19; d_call: .; cdr3_nt: TGTGCCAGTAGTATAGATCGTCCGCGAACTAGCTCTGGAAACACCATATATTTT; cdr3_aa: CASSIDRPRTSSGNTIYF
j_call: TRBJ2-2; clone_size: .; v_call: TRBV6-2/TRBV6-3; d_call: TRBD1; cdr3_nt: TGTGCCAGCAGTTTGGGGACCGGGACAGGGGACACCGGGGAGCTGTTTTTT; cdr3_aa: CASSLGTGTGDTGELFF
j_call: TRBJ2-4; clone_size: .; v_call: TRBV19; d_call: TRBD2; cdr3_nt: TGTGCCAGTAGTATGACTAGCGGGACCCGAAGGATTAGGAACATTCAGTACTTC; cdr3_aa: CASSMTSGTRRIRNIQYF
j_call: TRBJ2-3; clone_size: .; v_call: TRBV11-2; d_call: TRBD2; cdr3_nt: TGTGCCAGCAGCTTGATAGCGGGCCCTAGCACAGATACGCAGTATTTT; cdr3_aa: CASSLIAGPSTDTQYF
j_call: TRBJ2-7; clone_size: .; v_call: TRBV9; d_call: .; cdr3_nt: TGTGCCAGCAGCGTAGCCCCCGCGGGATACGAGCAGTACTTC; cdr3_aa: CASSVAPAGYEQYF
j_call: TRBJ2-3; clone_size: .; v_call: TRBV10-3; d_call: .; cdr3_nt: TGTGCCATCAGTTGGACTGTGAGTAGCACAGATACGCAGTATTTT; cdr3_aa: CAISWTVSSTDTQYF
j_call: TRBJ1-2; clone_size: few; v_call: TRBV7-9; d_call: TRBD1; cdr3_nt: TGTGCCAGCAGCTCTAGCTTAAGGGGGCCCGGTACCTACACCTTC; cdr3_aa: CASSSSLRGPGTYTF
j_call: TRBJ2-3; clone_size: .; v_call: TRBV5-6; d_call: .; cdr3_nt: TGTGCCAGCAGCTCCGGGACTCCCGTTGAGACTAGCACAGATACGCAGTATTTT; cdr3_aa: CASSSGTPVETSTDTQYF
j_call: TRBJ2-4; clone_size: .; v_call: TRBV12-5; d_call: .; cdr3_nt: TGTGCTAGTGGTTTGGTCAAGCGGGCCCTTTTAGCCAAAGACATTCAGTACTTC; cdr3_aa: CASGLVKRALLAKDIQYF
j_call: TRBJ2-3; clone_size: .; v_call: TRBV15; d_call: .; cdr3_nt: TGTGCCACCAGCAGAGAATGGGGAGCCACAGATACGCAGTATTTT; cdr3_aa: CATSREWGATDTQYF
j_call: TRBJ2-5; clone_size: .; v_call: TRBV7-9; d_call: TRBD2; cdr3_nt: TGTGCCAGCAGCATTAGCGGGGCCCAAGAGACCCAGTACTTC; cdr3_aa: CASSISGAQETQYF
j_call: TRBJ1-2; clone_size: .; v_call: TRBV7-8; d_call: TRBD1; cdr3_nt: TGTGCCAGCAGCCCCTGGACAGGGGAAAACTATGGCTACACCTTC; cdr3_aa: CASSPWTGENYGYTF
j_call: TRBJ2-1; clone_size: once; v_call: TRBV5-5; d_call: TRBD2; cdr3_nt: TGTGCCAGCAGCCTCGGACTAGCGGGAGGCTTAAACTACAATGAGCAGTTCTTC; cdr3_aa: CASSLGLAGGLNYNEQFF
j_call: TRBJ2-5; clone_size: .; v_call: TRBV25-1; d_call: TRBD1; cdr3_nt: TGTGCCAGCAGTGGAAAGGGGGCGGAGACCCAGTACTTC; cdr3_aa: CASSGKGAETQYF
j_call: TRBJ1-5; clone_size: .; v_call: TRBV28; d_call: .; cdr3_nt: TGTGCCAGCAGTCGCGGATTGCGGCCCCAGCATTTT; cdr3_aa: CASSRGLRPQHF
j_call: TRBJ1-2; clone_size: .; v_call: TRBV12-3/TRBV12-4; d_call: TRBD1; cdr3_nt: TGTGCCAGCAGAATACAGGGGGCGCAAGGCTACACCTTC; cdr3_aa: CASRIQGAQGYTF
j_call: TRBJ1-3; clone_size: .; v_call: TRBV5-1; d_call: TRBD1; cdr3_nt: TGCGCCAGCAGGCCCTCACAGGGGGCGGACGGAAACACCATATATTTT; cdr3_aa: CASRPSQGADGNTIYF
j_call: TRBJ2-1; clone_size: .; v_call: TRBV5-1; d_call: .; cdr3_nt: TGCGCCAGCAGCTTGGCCCCTTTAGATGAGCAGTTCTTC; cdr3_aa: CASSLAPLDEQFF
j_call: TRBJ1-2; clone_size: .; v_call: TRBV6-2/TRBV6-3; d_call: .; cdr3_nt: TGTGCCAGCAGTTACTTAGCCTATGGCTACACCTTC; cdr3_aa: CASSYLAYGYTF
j_call: TRBJ2-5; clone_size: .; v_call: TRBV10-3; d_call: .; cdr3_nt: TGTGCCATCAGTGATCCTAGGGACAATCAAGAGACCCAGTACTTC; cdr3_aa: CAISDPRDNQETQYF
j_call: TRBJ2-7; clone_size: .; v_call: TRBV6-2/TRBV6-3; d_call: TRBD1; cdr3_nt: TGTGCCAGCAGCCCGCTTGACAGGGGGCCCTACGAGCAGTACTTC; cdr3_aa: CASSPLDRGPYEQYF
j_call: TRBJ2-7; clone_size: .; v_call: TRBV9; d_call: .; cdr3_nt: TGTGCCAGCAGCCCTCGAGCGGAGGGGTTCCCCCCCTACGAGCAGTACTTC; cdr3_aa: CASSPRAEGFPPYEQYF
j_call: TRBJ2-7; clone_size: .; v_call: TRBV7-9; d_call: .; cdr3_nt: TGTGCCAGCAGCTTAAAGGGCGGGACCTACGAGCAGTACTTC; cdr3_aa: CASSLKGGTYEQYF
j_call: TRBJ2-1; clone_size: .; v_call: TRBV6-2/TRBV6-3; d_call: .; cdr3_nt: TGTGCCAGCAGTTTGGCACCATTCACGTACAATGAGCAGTTCTTC; cdr3_aa: CASSLAPFTYNEQFF
j_call: TRBJ2-7; clone_size: .; v_call: TRBV15; d_call: .; cdr3_nt: TGTGCCACCAGCAGGGACATCTCCTCCTACGAGCAGTACTTC; cdr3_aa: CATSRDISSYEQYF
j_call: TRBJ1-6; clone_size: once; v_call: TRBV25-1; d_call: .; cdr3_nt: TGTGCCAGCAGTGTGTCGACTGGCGTCGGGGGTCGATCACCCCTCCACTTT; cdr3_aa: CASSVSTGVGGRSPLHF
j_call: TRBJ1-1; clone_size: few; v_call: TRBV3-1/TRBV3-2; d_call: .; cdr3_nt: TGTGCCAGCAGCCGCCTAGCAAGTAGGTCGGGTGGCACTGAAGCTTTCTTT; cdr3_aa: CASSRLASRSGGTEAFF
j_call: TRBJ2-5; clone_size: few; v_call: TRBV2; d_call: .; cdr3_nt: TGTGCCAGCAAACTAGGAGACGGCCAGTACTTC; cdr3_aa: CASKLGDGQYF
j_call: TRBJ1-5; clone_size: few; v_call: TRBV28; d_call: .; cdr3_nt: TGTGCCAGCAGTTCGGACAGACAGCCCCAGCATTTT; cdr3_aa: CASSSDRQPQHF
j_call: TRBJ2-1; clone_size: .; v_call: TRBV24-1; d_call: TRBD2; cdr3_nt: TGTGCCACCAGTGATCCTCTTAGCGGGAGAGAGTACAATGAGCAGTTCTTC; cdr3_aa: CATSDPLSGREYNEQFF
j_call: TRBJ1-5; clone_size: .; v_call: TRBV5-8; d_call: TRBD1; cdr3_nt: TGTGCCAGCAGCTCAGTGACAGGGCTTCAGCCCCAGCATTTT; cdr3_aa: CASSSVTGLQPQHF
j_call: TRBJ2-5; clone_size: .; v_call: TRBV5-1; d_call: .; cdr3_nt: TGCGCCAGCAGCCCAACCGGGACACTCCAAGAGACCCAGTACTTC; cdr3_aa: CASSPTGTLQETQYF
j_call: TRBJ2-1; clone_size: .; v_call: TRBV6-5; d_call: TRBD1; cdr3_nt: TGTGCCAGCAGTTTCAACGGACAGGGTAGCGATGAGCAGTTCTTC; cdr3_aa: CASSFNGQGSDEQFF
j_call: TRBJ2-5; clone_size: .; v_call: TRBV2; d_call: TRBD1; cdr3_nt: TGTGCCAGCAGGGTGGGACAGGGCCAAGAGACCCAGTACTTC; cdr3_aa: CASRVGQGQETQYF
j_call: TRBJ1-2; clone_size: .; v_call: TRBV5-6; d_call: .; cdr3_nt: TGTGCCAGCAGCCTTCTCAACGGAGGAGGGCTTGGCTACACCTTC; cdr3_aa: CASSLLNGGGLGYTF